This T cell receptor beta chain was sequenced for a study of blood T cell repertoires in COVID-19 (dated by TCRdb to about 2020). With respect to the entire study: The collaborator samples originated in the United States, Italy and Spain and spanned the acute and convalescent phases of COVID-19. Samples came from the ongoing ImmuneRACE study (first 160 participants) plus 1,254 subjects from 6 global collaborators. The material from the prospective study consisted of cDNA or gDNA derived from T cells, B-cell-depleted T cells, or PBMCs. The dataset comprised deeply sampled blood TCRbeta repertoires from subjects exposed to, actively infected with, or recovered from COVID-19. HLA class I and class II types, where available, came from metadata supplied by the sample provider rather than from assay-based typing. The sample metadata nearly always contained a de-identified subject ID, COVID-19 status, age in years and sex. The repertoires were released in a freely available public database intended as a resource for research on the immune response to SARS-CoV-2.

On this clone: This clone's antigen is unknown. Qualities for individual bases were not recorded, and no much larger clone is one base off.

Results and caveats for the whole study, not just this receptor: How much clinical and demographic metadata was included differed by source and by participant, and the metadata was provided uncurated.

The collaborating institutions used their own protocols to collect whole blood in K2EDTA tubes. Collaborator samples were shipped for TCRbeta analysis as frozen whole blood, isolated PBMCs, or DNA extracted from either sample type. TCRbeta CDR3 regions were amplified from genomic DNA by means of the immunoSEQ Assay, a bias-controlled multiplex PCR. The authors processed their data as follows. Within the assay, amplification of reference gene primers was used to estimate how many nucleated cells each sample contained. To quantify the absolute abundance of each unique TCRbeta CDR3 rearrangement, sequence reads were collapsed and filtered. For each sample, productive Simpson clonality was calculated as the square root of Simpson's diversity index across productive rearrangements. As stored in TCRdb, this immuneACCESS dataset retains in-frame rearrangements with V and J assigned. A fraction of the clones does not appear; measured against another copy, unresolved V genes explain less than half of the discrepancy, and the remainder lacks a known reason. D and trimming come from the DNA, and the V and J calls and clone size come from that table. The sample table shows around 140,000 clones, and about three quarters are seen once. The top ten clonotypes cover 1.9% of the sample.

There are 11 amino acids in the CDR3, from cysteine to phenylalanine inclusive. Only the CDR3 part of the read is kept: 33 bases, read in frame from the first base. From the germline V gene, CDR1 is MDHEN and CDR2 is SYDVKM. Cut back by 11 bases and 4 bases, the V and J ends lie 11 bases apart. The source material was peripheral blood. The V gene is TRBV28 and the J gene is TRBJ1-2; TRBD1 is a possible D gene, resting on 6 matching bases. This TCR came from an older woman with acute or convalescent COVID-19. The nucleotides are TGTGCCGACCGGGGGGCCTATGGCTACACCTTC. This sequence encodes CADRGAYGYTF.